This entry features one T cell receptor (beta chain) sequence. This specimen belongs to a study of blood T cell repertoires in COVID-19. In the study overall: The United States, Italy and Spain provided the acute and convalescent COVID-19 samples. Nucleic acid was either cDNA or gDNA, and it came from T cells, B-cell-depleted T cells, or PBMCs.

Authors' methods: Counts of nucleated cells, estimated from reference gene primer amplification, were obtained. Some clones are missing from TCRdb's copy, which holds only in-frame ones; the method was immunoSEQ multiplex PCR. V, J and clone size are those of that table, while D and trimming were read from the DNA. The sample holds about 210,000 clones, around three quarters seen once. V lost 6 bases to trimming and J lost 1 base, with 10 bases between them. CDR3 length equals 14 residues. Looked up from germline, CDR1 is ENHRY and CDR2 is SYGVKD. This clonotype was obtained from a woman in her 70s with acute or convalescent COVID-19. Sequences were obtained from peripheral blood. The chain combines TRBV10-3 with TRBJ2-1; weak D call: TRBD2 (6 bases). As DNA, the CDR3 is TGTGCCATCAGGGGGGGTAATTCCTACAATGAGCAGTTCTTC. Its protein product is CAIRGGNSYNEQFF.